This T cell receptor beta chain originates from a study of T cell responses to AZD1222 COVID-19 vaccine. Whole-study results and caveats: Possibly, clonal diversity was underestimated; donors were largely white British and included more females.

As for this clone: The antigen is not known.

V lost 5 bases to trimming and J lost 4 bases, with 11 bases between them. The CDR3 is 13 residues long. Generated by immunoSEQ multiplex PCR, the TCRdb table keeps only in-frame clones and is missing some. The sample shows around 140,000 clones, roughly nine tenths of them seen only once. Sequencing used peripheral blood, obtained 28 days after the second AZD1222 dose. The chain combines TRBV12-3 or TRBV12-4 with TRBJ1-1; TRBD1 is a possible D gene (6 bases). The source is an adult who received the AZD1222 COVID-19 vaccine. The CDR3 spells CASSLTGPTEAFF. DNA of the CDR3: TGTGCCAGCAGTCTCACAGGGCCCACTGAAGCTTTCTTT.